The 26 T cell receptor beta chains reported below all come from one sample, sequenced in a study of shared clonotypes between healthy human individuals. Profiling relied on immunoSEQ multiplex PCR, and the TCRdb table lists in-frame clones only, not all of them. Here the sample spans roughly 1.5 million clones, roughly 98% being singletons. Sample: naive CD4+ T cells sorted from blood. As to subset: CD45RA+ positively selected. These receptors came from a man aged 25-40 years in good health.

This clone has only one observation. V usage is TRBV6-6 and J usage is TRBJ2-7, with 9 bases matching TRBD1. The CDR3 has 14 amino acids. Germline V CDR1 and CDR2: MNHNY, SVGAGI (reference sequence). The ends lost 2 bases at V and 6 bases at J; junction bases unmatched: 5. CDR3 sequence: CASSYRTGGAEQYF. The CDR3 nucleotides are TGTGCCAGCAGTTACCGAACAGGGGGCGCCGAGCAGTACTTC.

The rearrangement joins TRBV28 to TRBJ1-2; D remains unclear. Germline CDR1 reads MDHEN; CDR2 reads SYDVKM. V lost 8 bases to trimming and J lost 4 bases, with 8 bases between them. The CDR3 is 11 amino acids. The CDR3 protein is CASLRGYGYTF. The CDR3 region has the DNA TGTGCCAGCCTTCGAGGCTATGGCTACACCTTC.

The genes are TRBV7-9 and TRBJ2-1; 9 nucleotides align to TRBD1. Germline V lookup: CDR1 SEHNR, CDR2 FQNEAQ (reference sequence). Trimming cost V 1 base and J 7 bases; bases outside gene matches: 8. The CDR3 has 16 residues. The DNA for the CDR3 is TGTGCCAGCAGCTTAGTTTCGGGACAGGGAGATAATGAGCAGTTCTTC. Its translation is CASSLVSGQGDNEQFF. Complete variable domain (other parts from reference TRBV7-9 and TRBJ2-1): DTGVSQNPRHKITKRGQNVTFRCDPISEHNRLYWYRQTLGQGPEFLTYFQNEAQLEKSRLLSDRFSAERPKGSFSTLEIQRTEQGDSAMYLCASSLVSGQGDNEQFFGPGTRLTVL.

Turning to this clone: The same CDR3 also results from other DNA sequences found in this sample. This CDR3 is CASSIGGLANEQFF. CDR3 DNA: TGTGCCAGTAGTATCGGGGGACTAGCCAATGAGCAGTTCTTC. V usage is TRBV19 and J usage is TRBJ2-1, with 9 bases fitting TRBD2. The CDR3 is made up of 14 amino acids. V shed 3 bases, J shed 6 bases, and the junction held 3 bases outside the gene matches. Germline CDR1 and CDR2: LNHDA and SQIVND (reference sequence).

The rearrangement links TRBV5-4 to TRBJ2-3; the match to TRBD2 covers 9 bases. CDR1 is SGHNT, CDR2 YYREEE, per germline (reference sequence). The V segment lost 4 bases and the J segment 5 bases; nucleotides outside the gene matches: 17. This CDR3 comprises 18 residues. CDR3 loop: CASSGAGGRGGMEDTQYF. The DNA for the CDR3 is TGTGCCAGCAGCGGGGCTGGCGGGAGGGGAGGAATGGAAGATACGCAGTATTTT.

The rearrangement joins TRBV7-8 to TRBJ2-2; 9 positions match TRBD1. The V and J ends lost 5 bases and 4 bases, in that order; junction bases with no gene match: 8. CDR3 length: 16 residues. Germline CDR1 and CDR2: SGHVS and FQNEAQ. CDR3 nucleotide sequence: TGTGCCAGCAGCAAGACCAGGGACAGGGTCACCGGGGAGCTGTTTTTT. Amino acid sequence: CASSKTRDRVTGELFF.

In nucleotides, the CDR3 is TGTGCCAGCAGCATCCCACCTAGGACCGGGGAGCTGTTTTTT. It encodes CASSIPPRTGELFF. The chain links TRBV2 to TRBJ2-2; no definite D call. The germline gives CDR1 SNHLY, CDR2 FYNNEI. V was pared by 6 bases and J by 5 bases, with 13 bases between. The CDR3 runs 14 residues.

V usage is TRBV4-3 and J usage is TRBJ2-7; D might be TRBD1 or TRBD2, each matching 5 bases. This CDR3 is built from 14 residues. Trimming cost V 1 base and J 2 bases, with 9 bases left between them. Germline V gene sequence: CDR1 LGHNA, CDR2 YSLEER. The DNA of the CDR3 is TGCGCCAGCAGCCAAGTGGGGACCACCTACGAGCAGTACTTC. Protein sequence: CASSQVGTTYEQYF.

This CDR3 is CATSRDRQDEQYF. DNA of the CDR3: TGTGCCACCAGCAGAGACAGGCAGGACGAGCAGTACTTC. The chain recombines TRBV15 with TRBJ2-7; D unresolved. Germline CDR1 is LNHNV and CDR2 is YYDKDF (reference sequence). The CDR3 spans 13 residues. Trimming took 0 bases from V and 5 from J, leaving 8 bases between them. Together with reference TRBV15 and TRBJ2-7, the CDR3 gives the full variable domain: DAMVIQNPRYQVTQFGKPVTLSCSQTLNHNVMYWYQQKSSQAPKLLFHYYDKDFNNEADTPDNFQSRRPNTSFCFLDIRSPGLGDTAMYLCATSRDRQDEQYFGPGTRLTVT.

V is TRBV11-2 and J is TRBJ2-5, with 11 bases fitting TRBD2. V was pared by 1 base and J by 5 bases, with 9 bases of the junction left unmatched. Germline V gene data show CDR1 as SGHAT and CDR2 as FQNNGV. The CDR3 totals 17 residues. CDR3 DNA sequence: TGTGCCAGCAGCTTAGGGAGGGTAGCGGGAGGGCAGGAGACCCAGTACTTC. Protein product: CASSLGRVAGGQETQYF.

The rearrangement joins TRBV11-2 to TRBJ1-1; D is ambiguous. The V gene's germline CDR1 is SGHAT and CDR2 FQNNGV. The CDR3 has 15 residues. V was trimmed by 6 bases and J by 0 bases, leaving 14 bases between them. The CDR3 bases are TGTGCCAGCAGACCCCTGGGAGGGATGAACACTGAAGCTTTCTTT. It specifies CASRPLGGMNTEAFF. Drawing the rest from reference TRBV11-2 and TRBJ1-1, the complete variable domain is EAGVAQSPRYKIIEKRQSVAFWCNPISGHATLYWYQQILGQGPKLLIQFQNNGVVDDSQLPKDRFSAERLKGVDSTLKIQPAKLEDSAVYLCASRPLGGMNTEAFFGQGTRLTVV.

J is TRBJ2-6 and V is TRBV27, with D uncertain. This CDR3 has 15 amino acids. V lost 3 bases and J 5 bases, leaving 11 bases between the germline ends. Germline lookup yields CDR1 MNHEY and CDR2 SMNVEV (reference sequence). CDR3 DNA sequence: TGTGCCAGCAGTTTCTCCGGTCTCTGGGCCAACGTCCTGACTTTC. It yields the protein CASSFSGLWANVLTF. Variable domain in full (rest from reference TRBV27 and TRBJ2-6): EAQVTQNPRYLITVTGKKLTVTCSQNMNHEYMSWYRQDPGLGLRQIYYSMNVEVTDKGDVPEGYKVSRKEKRNFPLILESPSPNQTSLYFCASSFSGLWANVLTFGAGSRLTVL.

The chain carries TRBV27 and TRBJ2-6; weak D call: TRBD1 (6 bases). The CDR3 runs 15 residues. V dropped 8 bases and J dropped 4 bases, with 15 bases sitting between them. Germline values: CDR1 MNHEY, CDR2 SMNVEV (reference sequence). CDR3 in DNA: TGTGCCAGCGGCTACAGGGTTTCCGGGGCCAACGTCCTGACTTTC. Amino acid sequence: CASGYRVSGANVLTF. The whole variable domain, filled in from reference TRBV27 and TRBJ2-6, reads EAQVTQNPRYLITVTGKKLTVTCSQNMNHEYMSWYRQDPGLGLRQIYYSMNVEVTDKGDVPEGYKVSRKEKRNFPLILESPSPNQTSLYFCASGYRVSGANVLTFGAGSRLTVL.

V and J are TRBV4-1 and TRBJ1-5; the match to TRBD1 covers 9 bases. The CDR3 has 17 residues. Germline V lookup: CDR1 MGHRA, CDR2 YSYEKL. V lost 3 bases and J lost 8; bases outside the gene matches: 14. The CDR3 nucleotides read TGCGCCAGCAGCCAGGGACAGGGAGATAGCAATCACGAGCCCCAGCATTTT. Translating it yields CASSQGQGDSNHEPQHF.

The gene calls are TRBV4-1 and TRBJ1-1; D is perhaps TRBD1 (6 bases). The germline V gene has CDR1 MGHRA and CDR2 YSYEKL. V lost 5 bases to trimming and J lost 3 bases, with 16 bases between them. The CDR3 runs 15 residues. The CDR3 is CASSEAGGWDTEAFF. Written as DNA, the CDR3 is TGCGCCAGCAGCGAGGCCGGGGGCTGGGACACTGAAGCTTTCTTT.

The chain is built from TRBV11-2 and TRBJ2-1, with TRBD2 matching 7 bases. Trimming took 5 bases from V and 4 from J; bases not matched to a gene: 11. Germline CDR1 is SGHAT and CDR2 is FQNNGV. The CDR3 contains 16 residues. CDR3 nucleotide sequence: TGTGCCAGCAGCCCTTCGTCGGGGGAGGGATACAATGAGCAGTTCTTC. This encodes CASSPSSGEGYNEQFF.

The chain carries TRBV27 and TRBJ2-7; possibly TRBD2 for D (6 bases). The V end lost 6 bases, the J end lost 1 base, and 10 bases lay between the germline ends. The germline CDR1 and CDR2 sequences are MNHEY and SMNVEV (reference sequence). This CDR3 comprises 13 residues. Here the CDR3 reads CASRLRGSYEQYF. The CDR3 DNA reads TGTGCCAGCAGACTCCGGGGGTCCTACGAGCAGTACTTC.

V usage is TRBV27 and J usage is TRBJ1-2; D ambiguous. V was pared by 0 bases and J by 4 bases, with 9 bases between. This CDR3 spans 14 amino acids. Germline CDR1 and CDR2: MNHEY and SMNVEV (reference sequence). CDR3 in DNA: TGTGCCAGCAGTTTATCGGAGGGAAGCTATGGCTACACCTTC. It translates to CASSLSEGSYGYTF.

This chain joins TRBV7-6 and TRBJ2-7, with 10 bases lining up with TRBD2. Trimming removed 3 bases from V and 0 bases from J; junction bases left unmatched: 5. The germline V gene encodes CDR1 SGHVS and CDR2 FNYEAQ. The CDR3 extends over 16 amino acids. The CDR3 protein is CASSFSASGSSYEQYF. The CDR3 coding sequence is TGTGCCAGCAGCTTTTCGGCTAGCGGGAGCTCCTACGAGCAGTACTTC.

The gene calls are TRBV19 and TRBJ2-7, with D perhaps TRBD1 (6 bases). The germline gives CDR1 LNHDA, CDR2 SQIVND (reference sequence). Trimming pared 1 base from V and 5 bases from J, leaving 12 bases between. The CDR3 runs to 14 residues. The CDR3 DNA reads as TGTGCCAGTAGTATAGGTCACAGGGCCCACGAGCAGTACTTC. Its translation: CASSIGHRAHEQYF.

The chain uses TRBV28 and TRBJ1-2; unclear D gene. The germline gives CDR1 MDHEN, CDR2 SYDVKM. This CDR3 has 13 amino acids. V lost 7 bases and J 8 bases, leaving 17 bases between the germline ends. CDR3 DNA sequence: TGTGCCAGCAACCCGGGCCCGGGTCTCGGCTACACCTTC. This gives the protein CASNPGPGLGYTF.

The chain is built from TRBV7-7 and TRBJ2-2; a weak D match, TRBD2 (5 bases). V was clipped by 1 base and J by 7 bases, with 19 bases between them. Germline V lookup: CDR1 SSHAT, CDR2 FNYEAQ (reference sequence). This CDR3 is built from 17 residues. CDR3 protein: CASSLEPSGVIGGELFF. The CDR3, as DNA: TGTGCCAGCAGCTTAGAACCATCCGGGGTAATTGGCGGGGAGCTGTTTTTT.

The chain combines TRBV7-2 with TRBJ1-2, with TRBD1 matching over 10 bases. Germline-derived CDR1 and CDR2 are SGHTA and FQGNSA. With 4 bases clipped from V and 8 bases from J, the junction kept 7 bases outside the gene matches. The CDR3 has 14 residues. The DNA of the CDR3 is TGTGCCAGCAGCTCGTCCGGGACAGGGGACGGCTACACCTTC. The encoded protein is CASSSSGTGDGYTF.

CDR3 amino acids: CASKTPALASNQPQHF. DNA for the CDR3: TGTGCCAGCAAAACGCCCGCGTTGGCGAGCAATCAGCCCCAGCATTTT. The V and J genes are TRBV28 and TRBJ1-5; D is unresolved. Between the trimmed V and J ends, which lost 7 bases and 1 base, there was a span of 17 bases. The germline CDR1 and CDR2 sequences are MDHEN and SYDVKM. The CDR3 runs to 16 residues.

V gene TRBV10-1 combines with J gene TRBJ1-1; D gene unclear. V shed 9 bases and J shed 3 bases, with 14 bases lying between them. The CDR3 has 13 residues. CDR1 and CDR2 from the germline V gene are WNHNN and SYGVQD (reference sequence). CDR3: CASARDLHTEAFF. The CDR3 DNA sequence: TGCGCCAGTGCCCGAGATTTACACACTGAAGCTTTCTTT.

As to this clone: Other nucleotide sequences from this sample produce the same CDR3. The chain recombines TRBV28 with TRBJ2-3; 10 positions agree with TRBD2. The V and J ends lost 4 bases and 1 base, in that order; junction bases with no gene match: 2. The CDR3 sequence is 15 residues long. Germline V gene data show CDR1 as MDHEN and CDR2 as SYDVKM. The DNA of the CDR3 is TGTGCCAGCAGTTCCCTAGCGGGAGGCACAGATACGCAGTATTTT. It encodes CASSSLAGGTDTQYF.